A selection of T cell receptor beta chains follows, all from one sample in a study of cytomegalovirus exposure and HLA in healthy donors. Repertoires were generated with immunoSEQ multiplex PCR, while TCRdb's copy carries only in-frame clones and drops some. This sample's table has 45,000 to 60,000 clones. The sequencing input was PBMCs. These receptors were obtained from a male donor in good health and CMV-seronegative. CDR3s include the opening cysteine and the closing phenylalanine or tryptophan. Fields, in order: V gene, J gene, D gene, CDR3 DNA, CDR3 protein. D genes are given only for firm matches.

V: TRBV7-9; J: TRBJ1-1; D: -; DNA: TGTGCCAGCAGACCGACATCTATGAACACTGAAGCTTTCTTT; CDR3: CASRPTSMNTEAFF
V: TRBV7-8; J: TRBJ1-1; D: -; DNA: TGTGCCAGCAGCGCCCGGGGTGCGAACACTGAAGCTTTCTTT; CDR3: CASSARGANTEAFF
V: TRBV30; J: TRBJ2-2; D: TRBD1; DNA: TGTGCCTGGACCCTGGGACAGATGGCCGGGGAGCTGTTTTTT; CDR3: CAWTLGQMAGELFF
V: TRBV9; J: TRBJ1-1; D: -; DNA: TGTGCCAGCAGCGAGAGGACTTTTAACACTGAAGCTTTCTTT; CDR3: CASSERTFNTEAFF
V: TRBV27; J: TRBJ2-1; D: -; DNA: TGTGCCAGCAGGCCGGGACTCTCGGTCCTGGGGTTAATTGAGCAGTTCTTC; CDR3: CASRPGLSVLGLIEQFF
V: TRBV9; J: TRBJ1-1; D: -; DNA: TGTGCCAGCAGCGTAAGTGTCAGTTACACTGAAGCTTTCTTT; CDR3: CASSVSVSYTEAFF
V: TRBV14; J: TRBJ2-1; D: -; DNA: TGTGCCAGCAGCCAAGTATGGAGCTCCTACAATGAGCAGTTCTTC; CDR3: CASSQVWSSYNEQFF
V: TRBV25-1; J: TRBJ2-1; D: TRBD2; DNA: TGTGCCAGCAGTGAGCCCGGGGGGTGGGCCTACAATGAGCAGTTCTTC; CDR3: CASSEPGGWAYNEQFF
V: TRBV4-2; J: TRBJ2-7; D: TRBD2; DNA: TGTGCCAGCAGCCAAGAGACTAGCAGTTTCTACGAGCAGTACTTC; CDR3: CASSQETSSFYEQYF
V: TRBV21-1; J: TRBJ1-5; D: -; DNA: TGTGCCAGCAGCAAAGGGGACAGGGGGCTATTCTGTGAGCAGCCCCAGCATTTT; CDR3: CASSKGDRGLFCEQPQHF
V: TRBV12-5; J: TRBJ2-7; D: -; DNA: TGTGCTAGTGGTCCGGACAGTGCCTACGAGCAGTACTTC; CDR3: CASGPDSAYEQYF
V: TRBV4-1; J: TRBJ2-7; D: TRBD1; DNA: TGCGCCAGCAGCCACGAATGGACAGGGGCCCTGGACGAGCAGTACTTC; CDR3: CASSHEWTGALDEQYF
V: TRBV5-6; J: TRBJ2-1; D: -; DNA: TGTGCCAGCAGCTCGCTCCGACAGGCCAATGAGCAGTTCTTC; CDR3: CASSSLRQANEQFF
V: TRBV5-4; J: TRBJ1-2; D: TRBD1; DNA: TGTGCCAGCAGCTTCAGGGCAGGGGGCGTCTCCGGTGGCTACACCTTC; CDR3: CASSFRAGGVSGGYTF
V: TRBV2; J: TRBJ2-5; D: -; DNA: TGTGCCAGCAAGATCGGGGAGGTCGCCCAGTACTTC; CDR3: CASKIGEVAQYF
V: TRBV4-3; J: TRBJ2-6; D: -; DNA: TGCGCCAGCAGCCAAGATCCCGCACCCCCCGGGTCTGGGGCTAACGTCCTGACTTTC; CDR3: CASSQDPAPPGSGANVLTF
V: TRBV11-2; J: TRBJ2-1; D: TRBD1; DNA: TGTGCCAGCAGCCTATGGACAGGTAGTCATGAGCAGTTCTTC; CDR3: CASSLWTGSHEQFF
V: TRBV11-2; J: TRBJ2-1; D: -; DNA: TGTGCCAGCAGCCGAGACAGTAGCTCCTACAATGAGCAGTTCTTC; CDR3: CASSRDSSSYNEQFF
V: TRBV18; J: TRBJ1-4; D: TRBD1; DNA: TGTGCCAGCTCACCTACGGGACAGCCTAATGAAAAACTGTTTTTT; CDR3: CASSPTGQPNEKLFF
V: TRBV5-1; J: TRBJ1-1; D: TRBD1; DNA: TGCGCCAGCAGCTTGGCGACAGGGGGGCCGAACACTGAAGCTTTCTTT; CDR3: CASSLATGGPNTEAFF
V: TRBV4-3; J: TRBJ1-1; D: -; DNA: TGCGCCAGCAGCCACCACGGGAAAGGGGGCACTGAAGCTTTCTTT; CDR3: CASSHHGKGGTEAFF
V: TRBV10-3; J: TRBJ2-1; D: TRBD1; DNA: TGTGCCATCGGGGACAGGGGGGTTTACGAGCAGTTCTTC; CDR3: CAIGDRGVYEQFF
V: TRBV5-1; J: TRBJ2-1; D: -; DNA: TGCGCCAGCAGCCGGCAGGGAAGTCGGAATGAGCAGTTCTTC; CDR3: CASSRQGSRNEQFF